The rows below give T cell receptor beta chains drawn from one sample of a study of identical twins. TCRdb used MiXCR to reprocess the 5' RACE reads, holding one entry per CDR3 protein. Among about 530,000 distinct CDR3 sequences listed, approximately 14% were seen once. This sample was also put to use in a study of yellow fever vaccine responses in identical twins.

Specimen: CD4+ T cells sorted from blood. Every receptor here comes from a woman younger than 35 in good health. Each CDR3 is given without its conserved first and last residue.

V | CDR3
TRBV6-5 | ASSYSLLGAAGYGYT
TRBV2 | ASSVDTSSGNTIY
TRBV9 | ASSVATATRGRTGLQETQY
TRBV2 | ASSEEGQNYNEQF
TRBV24-1 | ATRGQGNTEAF
TRBV12-3/TRBV12-4 | ASSLRAGGGETQY
TRBV12-3/TRBV12-4 | ASSSRTGSINTEAF
TRBV4-2 | ASSYSGRNTGELF
TRBV4-1 | ASSQVRGVVTGELF
TRBV10-2 | ASKSGGETQY
TRBV15 | ATSRDSSGSYEQF
TRBV28 | ASSPELSNQPQH
TRBV5-1 | ASSITVGGTDTQY
TRBV20-1 | SASPNRGGTDTQY
TRBV7-9 | ASSTYRGFSYNEQF
TRBV20-1 | SAGLERDEQF
TRBV3-1 | ASSVRTVQETQY
TRBV3-1 | ASSRRADTQY
TRBV25-1 | ASSSNRNTGELF
TRBV20-1 | SARPAPGQKTSTDTQY
TRBV9 | ASSVGEAMGSPLH
TRBV2 | ASTALPSGANVLT